A selection of T cell receptor beta chains follows, all from one sample in a study of control samples from healthy donors and cancer patients. TCRdb's table, derived via immunoSEQ multiplex PCR, lists solely in-frame clones and lacks some. Counted here are approximately 170,000 clones, roughly 92% occurring once; the ten biggest clones make up 0.65% to 0.85%. Sequencing input: blood. The source of these receptors is a woman aged 25 to 45 in good health. CDR3s include the opening cysteine and the closing phenylalanine or tryptophan. The order of the fields is J gene, clone size, V gene, D gene, CDR3 DNA, CDR3 protein. A D gene is named only where the DNA matches it firmly. Where a row states a size, it is once, few, many or the class of an expanded clone; other rows omit it.

TRBJ1-4 NA TRBV5-4 NA TGTGCCAGCAGCTTGGGTGGGAGTGGTGAAAAACTGTTTTTT CASSLGGSGEKLFF
TRBJ1-6 once TRBV28 TRBD1 TGTGCCAGCAGTGGTTGGGACCTGGGACAGGGAAATTCACCCCTCCACTTT CASSGWDLGQGNSPLHF
TRBJ2-1 NA TRBV7-9 NA TGTGCCAGCAGCTTCAGCTGGGAGCAGTTCTTC CASSFSWEQFF
TRBJ1-5 NA TRBV19 TRBD1 TGTGCCAGTAAGGTGTCGGACAGGGGTTCTTATAGCAATCAGCCCCAGCATTTT CASKVSDRGSYSNQPQHF
TRBJ1-1 NA TRBV24-1 TRBD1 TGTGCCACCAGTGCCCATCCGGGACAGGTGGCTGGAGCTTTCTTT CATSAHPGQVAGAFF
TRBJ1-5 NA TRBV18 NA TGTGCCAGCTCACAGTGGGGTAGCAATCAGCCCCAGCATTTT CASSQWGSNQPQHF
TRBJ2-1 NA TRBV24-1 NA TGTGCCACCAGTGGCCCACAGGGAATGGGGTACAATGAGCAGTTCTTC CATSGPQGMGYNEQFF
TRBJ2-7 NA TRBV3-1/TRBV3-2 NA TGTGCCAGCAGCCAAGATAGCTACGAGCAGTACTTC CASSQDSYEQYF
TRBJ2-1 NA TRBV11-3 TRBD2 TGTGCCAGCAGCTTAATTTCTAGCGGGGGCTACAATGAGCAGTTCTTC CASSLISSGGYNEQFF
TRBJ2-5 NA TRBV6-5 NA TGTGCCAGCAGAAGAAGTGGGAGCCAGCGTCGGCACTTC CASRRSGSQRRHF
TRBJ1-6 NA TRBV5-4 NA TGTGCCAGCAGCTTGAGAGGGGGTGAAGGTTCACCCCTCCACTTT CASSLRGGEGSPLHF
TRBJ1-5 few TRBV28 TRBD1 TGTGCCAGCAGTTCCCGTGAAGGGGGCCATAAGCCCCAGCATTTT CASSSREGGHKPQHF
TRBJ1-3 NA TRBV28 NA TGTGCCAGCAGTCCAGGTGGGCCTGGAAACACCATATATTTT CASSPGGPGNTIYF
TRBJ2-2 NA TRBV3-1/TRBV3-2 NA TGTGCCAGCAGCCAAGGTCACTGGGGGGAGCTGTTTTTT CASSQGHWGELFF
TRBJ1-1 NA TRBV2 NA TGTGCCAGCAGGACCGGGATTTCCATGGGGGAAGCTTTCTTT CASRTGISMGEAFF
TRBJ2-2 NA TRBV19 NA TGTGCCAGTAGGCGGGCCGCTTCAATGACCGGGGAGCTGTTTTTT CASRRAASMTGELFF
TRBJ2-3 NA TRBV9 TRBD2 TGTGCCAGCAGCGTAACAGCGGGAGGACCCTTAAGCACAGATACGCAGTATTTT CASSVTAGGPLSTDTQYF
TRBJ2-1 NA TRBV9 NA TGTGCCAGCAGCCCCCGGTTAGGGTTGCGTGGTGAGCAGTTCTTC CASSPRLGLRGEQFF
TRBJ1-2 NA TRBV11-2 NA TGTGCCAGCAGCTTACAGGGGATTGGCTACACCTTC CASSLQGIGYTF
TRBJ2-7 NA TRBV28 NA TGTGCCAGCAGTTCTAGAGGGCGACTCTACGAGCAGTACTTC CASSSRGRLYEQYF
TRBJ2-2 NA TRBV28 TRBD2 TGTGCCAGCAGTCGTGCGGGAGGGGTGGACACCGGGGAGCTGTTTTTT CASSRAGGVDTGELFF
TRBJ2-2 NA TRBV5-8 NA TGTGCCAGCAGCTTCTTGTCGGTGCTCACCGGGGAGCTGTTTTTT CASSFLSVLTGELFF
TRBJ1-2 once TRBV5-1 NA TGCGCCAGCAGCTTGGAAGGGGAGGGCTACACCTTC CASSLEGEGYTF
TRBJ2-7 few TRBV19 NA TGTGCCAGTAGCGGGACAGCAACTAGCGGATCCGCCTACGAGCAGTACTTC CASSGTATSGSAYEQYF
TRBJ1-4 NA TRBV6-5 NA TGTGCCAGCAGGGAGGACCGATCTGAACTGTTTTTT CASREDRSELFF
TRBJ2-7 NA TRBV30 NA TGTGCCTGGAGGGCCTCCGGGACGCCTGAGGGTAAGCAGTACTTC CAWRASGTPEGKQYF
TRBJ2-3 once TRBV7-2 NA TGTGCCAGCAGCCCCGGGGCCCCAGATACGCAGTATTTT CASSPGAPDTQYF
TRBJ1-4 NA TRBV21-1 NA TGTGCCAGCAGAGACCGAGAGGCTAATGAAAAACTGTTTTTT CASRDREANEKLFF
TRBJ1-1 once TRBV11-2 TRBD1 TGTGCCAGCAGCTTCCACAGGGGGAACACTGAAGCTTTCTTT CASSFHRGNTEAFF
TRBJ2-7 once TRBV7-8 NA TGTGCCAGCAGCTTAGGACAGGCTCGGAGTGACGAGCAGTACTTC CASSLGQARSDEQYF
TRBJ2-7 few TRBV7-9 NA TGTGCCAGCAGTTTTCCCTCGGGGTCCAGCTCCTACGAGCAGTACTTC CASSFPSGSSSYEQYF
TRBJ2-1 once TRBV4-2 TRBD2 TGTGCCAGCAGCCAAGAATTGGGAGGGATAGGGTACAATGAGCAGTTCTTC CASSQELGGIGYNEQFF
TRBJ2-3 few TRBV2 NA TGTGCCACCACCCCCTTTTATTATACTAGCACAGATACGCAGTATTTT CATTPFYYTSTDTQYF
TRBJ2-5 NA TRBV12-5 NA TGTGCTAGTGGTTTGCTGGGCCAAGAGACCCAGTACTTC CASGLLGQETQYF
TRBJ1-5 NA TRBV20-1 NA TGCAGTGCTAGTCACGTTGGCCGGCGGGGCAATCAGCCCCAGCATTTT CSASHVGRRGNQPQHF
TRBJ2-4 NA TRBV15 NA TGTGCCACCAGCAGACCGTCCGGTGGGGAAAACATTCAGTACTTC CATSRPSGGENIQYF
TRBJ1-3 NA TRBV3-1/TRBV3-2 TRBD1 TGTGCCAGCAGCCAACAGAGGACAGGGTTAACGGGAAACACCATATATTTT CASSQQRTGLTGNTIYF
TRBJ2-5 NA TRBV7-3 NA TGTGCCAGCAGCTCACACGGGGTCGAGACCCAGTACTTC CASSSHGVETQYF
TRBJ1-6 NA TRBV4-3 NA TGCGCCAGCAGCCAAGATATTCAATCACCCCTCCACTTT CASSQDIQSPLHF
TRBJ2-1 NA TRBV18 NA TGTGCCAGCTCCAAAAGCACCGGGTTGAGCTCCTACAATGAGCAGTTCTTC CASSKSTGLSSYNEQFF
TRBJ2-6 NA TRBV15 TRBD1 TGTGCCACCAGCAGGGACAGGGGGGTGACCTCTGGGGCCAACGTCCTGACTTTC CATSRDRGVTSGANVLTF
TRBJ1-1 NA TRBV24-1 NA TGTGCCACCAGTGATTTTTCAGGGTCTGAAGCTTTCTTT CATSDFSGSEAFF